Listed below are T cell receptor beta chains from one sample, sequenced in a study of a mutant IDH1 vaccine in newly diagnosed glioma. The protocol was immunoSEQ multiplex PCR, while the TCRdb copy is restricted to in-frame clones and leaves out a portion. The sample has under 95,000 clones; roughly nine tenths are singletons. These receptors' targets are unknown. Sample: PBMCs, taken from a glioma patient whose treatment included an IDH1 peptide vaccine. The source is a woman in her forties or fifties with glioma. The CDR3 runs from the conserved cysteine through the conserved F or W. D genes are given only for firm matches. Not all rows give a size; the values are once, few, many and, for expanded clones, a class.

clone_size	v_call	d_call	j_call	cdr3_nt	cdr3_aa
few	TRBV6-1	.	TRBJ1-5	TGTGCCACAAAGGCCTTGGCAGTGGAACGGCAGCCCCAGCATTTT	CATKALAVERQPQHF
.	TRBV29-1	TRBD1	TRBJ1-5	TGCAGCGTGAGGACAGGGGAAGGCAATCAGCCCCAGCATTTT	CSVRTGEGNQPQHF
.	TRBV6-6	.	TRBJ2-1	TGTGCCAGCACCCCCGGGGGATCCTACAATGAGCAGTTCTTC	CASTPGGSYNEQFF
.	TRBV28	.	TRBJ1-1	TGTGCCAGCAGTTTAAGGCACACTGAAGCTTTCTTT	CASSLRHTEAFF
.	TRBV4-1	TRBD1	TRBJ2-3	TGCGCCAGCAGCCAATCCCGGACCGGGACAGGTACGCAGTATTTT	CASSQSRTGTGTQYF
.	TRBV30	.	TRBJ1-3	TGTGCCTGGAGCCGAACAGGACGTGGAAACACCATATATTTT	CAWSRTGRGNTIYF
.	TRBV4-2	.	TRBJ1-1	TGTGCCAGCAGCCCGAAGTGGCAGATGAACACTGAAGCTTTCTTT	CASSPKWQMNTEAFF
.	TRBV29-1	.	TRBJ2-3	TGCAGCGTTGAGAGGGTTAGGGACTCCAAATACACAGATACGCAGTATTTT	CSVERVRDSKYTDTQYF
.	TRBV5-8	.	TRBJ2-5	TGTGCCAGCAGCCAGGGACGGATTCAGGAGGAGACCCAGTACTTC	CASSQGRIQEETQYF
few	TRBV6-1	TRBD2	TRBJ2-3	TGTGCCAGCAGTGGCGCTAGCGGTACAGATACGCAGTATTTT	CASSGASGTDTQYF